These 2 T cell receptor beta chains came from one sample sequenced in a study of radiation and T cells in renal cell carcinoma. Only in-frame clones appear in the TCRdb table, and some are missing; sequencing was by immunoSEQ multiplex PCR. The sample has roughly 9,600 clones, 50% to 70% seen once. Treatment in this sample: 15 Gy SBRT to primary tumor, nephrectomy 4 weeks later. Here the sequenced sample was tumor tissue, taken from a patient whose treatment included radiotherapy and nephrectomy. The receptor source for this set is a woman aged 45-60 years with renal cell carcinoma.

V gene TRBV10-3 combines with J gene TRBJ1-2; 9 bases fit TRBD1. The trim removed 7 bases at V and 9 bases at J, leaving 9 bases unmatched. The germline gives CDR1 ENHRY, CDR2 SYGVKD. There are 13 residues in the CDR3. DNA for the CDR3: TGTGCCATCACCGAGGACAGGGGCGGAAGCTACACCTTC. Translating gives CAITEDRGGSYTF.

The chain employs TRBV7-6 and TRBJ2-7; TRBD1 is a possible D gene (5 bases). This CDR3 has 14 amino acids. Trimming shortened V by 2 bases and J by 2 bases, and 10 bases separated the two germline ends. Germline V lookup: CDR1 SGHVS, CDR2 FNYEAQ. The DNA for the CDR3 is TGTGCCAGCAGCTTAAGTCAGGGAACCTACGAGCAGTACTTC. Its protein is CASSLSQGTYEQYF.